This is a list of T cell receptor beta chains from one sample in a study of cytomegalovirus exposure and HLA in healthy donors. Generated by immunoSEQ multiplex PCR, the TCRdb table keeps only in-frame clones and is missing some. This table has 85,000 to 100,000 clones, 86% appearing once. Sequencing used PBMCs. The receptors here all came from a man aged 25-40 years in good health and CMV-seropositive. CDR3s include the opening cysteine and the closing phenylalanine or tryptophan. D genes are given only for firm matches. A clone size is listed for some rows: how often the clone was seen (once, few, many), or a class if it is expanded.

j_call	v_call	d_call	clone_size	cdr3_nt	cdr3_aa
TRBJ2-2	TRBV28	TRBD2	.	TGTGCCAGCGTGGATCCGGGAGCGGGAAGCACCGGGGAGCTGTTTTTT	CASVDPGAGSTGELFF
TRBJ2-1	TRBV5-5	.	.	TGTGCCAGCAGCATCGGGACTTCGTTGGGGAATGAGCAGTTCTTC	CASSIGTSLGNEQFF
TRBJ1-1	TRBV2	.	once	TGTGCCAGCAGTGAAGCGATCGGGGGGCAGGAAGCTTTCTTT	CASSEAIGGQEAFF
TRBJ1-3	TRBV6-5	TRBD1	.	TGTGCCAGCAGTTACTCGGCGACAGGGGGAGGAAACACCATATATTTT	CASSYSATGGGNTIYF
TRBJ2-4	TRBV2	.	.	TGTGCCAGCAGTGAGGAGTGGGCAGGGAAAAACATTCAGTACTTC	CASSEEWAGKNIQYF
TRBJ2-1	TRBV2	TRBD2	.	TGTGCCAGCAGTCGACTAGCGGGAGGGTACAATGAGCAGTTCTTC	CASSRLAGGYNEQFF
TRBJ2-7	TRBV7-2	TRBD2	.	TGTGCCAGCAGCCTCGGGACTAGCCGATCCTACGAGCAGTACTTC	CASSLGTSRSYEQYF
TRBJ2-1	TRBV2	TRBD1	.	TGTGCCAGCAGTGAAGAGACAGGGACCTACAATGAGCAGTTCTTC	CASSEETGTYNEQFF
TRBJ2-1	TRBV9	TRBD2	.	TGTGCCAGCAGCGTAGCTGCAGGGACTAGCGGGACCTACAATGAGCAGTTCTTC	CASSVAAGTSGTYNEQFF
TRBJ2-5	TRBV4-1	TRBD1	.	TGCGCCAGCAGCCAAGGACAGGGGGTTTTTGAGACCCAGTACTTC	CASSQGQGVFETQYF
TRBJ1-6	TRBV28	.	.	TGTGCCAGCAGTTTAATGGGCAGGTCACCCCTCCACTTT	CASSLMGRSPLHF
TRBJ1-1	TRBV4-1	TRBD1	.	TGCGCCAGCAGGCAGCCGGGACAGGGGAAGGGGACTGAAGCTTTCTTT	CASRQPGQGKGTEAFF
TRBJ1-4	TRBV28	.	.	TGTGCCAGCAGACCCTGGGGGGGAGGGGACGAAAAACTGTTTTTT	CASRPWGGGDEKLFF
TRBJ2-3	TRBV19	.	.	TGTGCCAGTAGTATAGCCCCGGATACGCAGTATTTT	CASSIAPDTQYF
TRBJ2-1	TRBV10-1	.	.	TGCGCCAGCCTAGACCCCATGGGTGAGCAGTTCTTC	CASLDPMGEQFF
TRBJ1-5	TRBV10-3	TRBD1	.	TGTGCCATCAGTGAGTCAAGGGGGGACAGGCAGCCCCAGCATTTT	CAISESRGDRQPQHF
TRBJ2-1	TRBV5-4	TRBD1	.	TGTGCCAGCAGTCTGCCCGGGACAGGAACAGACAATGAGCAGTTCTTC	CASSLPGTGTDNEQFF
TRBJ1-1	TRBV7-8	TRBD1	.	TGTGCCAGCAGCTCCCGGGGACAGGGGGTCTGGAACACTGAAGCTTTCTTT	CASSSRGQGVWNTEAFF
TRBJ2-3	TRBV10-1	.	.	TGCGCCAGCAGTGTCGGGGGACCCACAGATACGCAGTATTTT	CASSVGGPTDTQYF
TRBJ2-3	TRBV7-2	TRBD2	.	TGTGCCAGCAGCTTCCGCCTCGGGCGGGAGTCAACAGATACGCAGTATTTT	CASSFRLGRESTDTQYF
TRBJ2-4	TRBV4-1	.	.	TGCGCCAGCAGCCACCTGGACAGAAACATTCAGTACTTC	CASSHLDRNIQYF
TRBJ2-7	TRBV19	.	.	TGTGCCAGTAGGAAAACAGGGAACTCCTACGAGCAGTACTTC	CASRKTGNSYEQYF
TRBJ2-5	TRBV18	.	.	TGTGCCAGCTCACCTGTCATTTCGGCGGCAGAAGAAGAGACCCAGTACTTC	CASSPVISAAEEETQYF
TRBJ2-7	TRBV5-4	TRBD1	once	TGTGCCAGCAGCGAAACAGGGGGAATTTACGAGCAGTACTTC	CASSETGGIYEQYF
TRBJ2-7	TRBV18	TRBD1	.	TGTGCCAGCACTTCCGGGACAGGATTCTACGAGCAGTACTTC	CASTSGTGFYEQYF
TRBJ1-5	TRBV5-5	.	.	TGTGCCAGCAGCTGGGAACAGGGAAATCAGCCCCAGCATTTT	CASSWEQGNQPQHF
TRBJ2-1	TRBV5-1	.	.	TGCGCCAGCAGCTTGGACAGGGTTCGGGGTGAGCAGTTCTTC	CASSLDRVRGEQFF
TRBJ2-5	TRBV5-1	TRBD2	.	TGCGCCAGCAGCTTGGGGCTAGCGGGAGTATCCAAGACCCAGTACTTC	CASSLGLAGVSKTQYF
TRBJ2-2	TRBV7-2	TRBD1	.	TGTGCCAGCAGCTCCAACCCGGGACAGGGGGCGACCGGGGAGCTGTTTTTT	CASSSNPGQGATGELFF
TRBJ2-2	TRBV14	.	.	TGTGCCAGCAGCCAAGAATCGCAGGGCCCTTTTCTCGCCGGGGAGCTGTTTTTT	CASSQESQGPFLAGELFF
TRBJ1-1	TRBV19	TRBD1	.	TGTGCCAGTACCCCCGGACAGGGTTGGACTGAAGCTTTCTTT	CASTPGQGWTEAFF
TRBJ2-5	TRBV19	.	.	TGTGCCAGTAGTAAGACAGGTCGACAAGAGACCCAGTACTTC	CASSKTGRQETQYF
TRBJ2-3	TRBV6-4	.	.	TGTGCCAGCACCACAGCGGAGCTTAGCACAGATACGCAGTATTTT	CASTTAELSTDTQYF
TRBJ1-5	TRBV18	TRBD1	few	TGTGCCAGCCCTTGGGACAGGTGGGGCCAAGATAGCAATCAGCCCCAGCATTTT	CASPWDRWGQDSNQPQHF